This T cell receptor beta chain was observed in a study of vaccination and CD4 T cells after COVID-19. General study findings and limits: Median SARS-CoV-2-reactive clonotype numbers went from approximately 23 to 38; this increase was not significant.

The CDR3 spans 13 residues. The treatment here: approximately 10-day PBMC culture with coronavirus spike peptide pools or control peptides (ViraFEST assay). This clonotype was counted between two and nine times. Its antigen is still unknown. At the Johns Hopkins FTIC core, DNA taken from cultured CD4+ T cells was sequenced by way of the Oncomine TCR Beta short-read assay. TCRdb fed the PCR reads into MiXCR, producing one record per CDR3 protein. The sample lists 9,500 to 13,000 distinct CDR3 sequences, 77% occurring once. What was sequenced was CD4+ T cells from blood, cultured in vitro. J is TRBJ1-2 and V is TRBV21-1. TRBV21-1 is given as a pseudogene. This receptor was identified in a human donor who had recovered from COVID-19. The CDR3 sequence is CASTGRDLGGYTF. For the CDR3, the DNA is TGTGCCAGCACCGGACGGGACTTGGGAGGCTACACCTTC.